The present T cell receptor (beta chain) was sequenced within a study of blood T cells in healthy people across ages. This clonotype was counted ten times or more. What it recognizes is unknown. Germline CDR1 and CDR2: MNHNY and SVGAGI (reference sequence). The CDR3 is 15 amino acids. V was clipped by 7 bases and J by 4 bases, with 19 bases between them. Alongside a J-beta primer mix, a sample-barcoded 5' primer served in a second PCR lasting roughly 6 to 12 cycles. TCRdb reprocessed the 5' RACE reads via MiXCR and lists one record per CDR3 protein. The table lists 760,000 or so distinct CDR3 sequences, approximately 25% of them singletons, with around 9.2% in the top ten. The authors drew around 9.4 milliliters of peripheral blood from each donor. Findings and caveats of the study: Per million T cells, TCR beta diversity dropped roughly linearly as age increased. Donors of long life had a larger count of naive CD4+ cells and greater diversity than aged donors.

These data were also reused for a study on T cells of mothers and their children.

This TCR came from a boy under 18 in good health. Sequencing used blood. The chain is built from TRBV6-6 and TRBJ2-5; possible D gene TRBD1, 6 bases. The CDR3 DNA reads as TGTGCCAGCAACGGCCGGGACATTGCTGGAGAGACCCAGTACTTC. It yields the protein CASNGRDIAGETQYF.